The 16 T cell receptor beta chains reported below all come from one sample, sequenced in a study of cytomegalovirus exposure and HLA in healthy donors. Amplification used 60 Vbeta primers and 13 Jbeta primers. The method was immunoSEQ multiplex PCR; TCRdb's version includes in-frame clones alone and lacks a portion of them. This sample has about 140,000 clones, with more than 75% found just once. Source material: PBMCs. All receptors derive from a man in his late teens or twenties in good health and CMV-seropositive.

The rearrangement joins TRBV13 to TRBJ2-1, with 11 positions matching TRBD2. The germline gives CDR1 PRHDT, CDR2 FYEKMQ (reference sequence). The CDR3 extends over 16 amino acids. Germline trimming cut 5 bases from V and 7 bases from J; bases unmatched to any gene: 10. The CDR3 sequence: CASSPIAGGPGNEQFF. The DNA of the CDR3 is TGTGCCAGCAGCCCGATAGCGGGAGGGCCGGGAAATGAGCAGTTCTTC. Filled out from reference TRBV13 and TRBJ2-1, the complete variable domain reads AAGVIQSPRHLIKEKRETATLKCYPIPRHDTVYWYQQGPGQDPQFLISFYEKMQSDKGSIPDRFSAQQFSDYHSELNMSSLELGDSALYFCASSPIAGGPGNEQFFGPGTRLTVL.

This sequence joins TRBV29-1 and TRBJ2-1, with D hard to call. The germline V and J ends were trimmed by 2 bases and 5 bases, with 4 bases remaining between them. The CDR3 contains 11 residues. Per the germline V gene, CDR1 is SQVTM and CDR2 is ANQGSEA. The CDR3 loop reads CSVEIDNEQFF. CDR3 DNA sequence: TGCAGCGTTGAAATAGACAATGAGCAGTTCTTC.

The genes are TRBV19 and TRBJ2-7; weak D call: TRBD2 (6 bases). Trimming left V 1 base short and J 5 bases short, with 9 bases between. The length of the CDR3 is 13 residues. CDR1 is LNHDA, CDR2 SQIVND, per germline (reference sequence). The CDR3 coding sequence is TGTGCCAGTAGTATAGCGGGAGCGGACGAGCAGTACTTC. Encoded protein: CASSIAGADEQYF.

The chain combines TRBV18 with TRBJ2-3, with D possibly matching TRBD1 (6 bases). The CDR3 runs 17 residues. Trimming took 2 bases from V and 2 from J, leaving 17 bases between them. CDR1 is KGHSH and CDR2 is LQKENI in the germline V gene. The CDR3 nucleotides read TGTGCCAGCTCACCAAATAAGCCAGGGACACACACAGATACGCAGTATTTT. Amino acids: CASSPNKPGTHTDTQYF.

The gene calls are TRBV10-3 and TRBJ1-1; TRBD1 is a possible D gene (5 bases). The CDR3 is 15 amino acids. The V and J ends lost 6 bases and 4 bases respectively, with 18 bases between them. In germline, CDR1 is ENHRY, CDR2 SYGVKD. As DNA, the CDR3 is TGTGCCATCAGAGGGGCAGGCGGCAGGTTCACTGAAGCTTTCTTT. Translation: CAIRGAGGRFTEAFF.

V is TRBV5-4 and J is TRBJ1-4; 7 positions match TRBD1. The germline CDR1 and CDR2 sequences are SGHNT and YYREEE (reference sequence). CDR3 length: 15 residues. Germline trimming cut 4 bases from V and 8 bases from J; bases unmatched to any gene: 11. The CDR3 DNA sequence: TGTGCCAGCAGCCGGAGAGACAGGGCGGAAGAAAAACTGTTTTTT. As protein: CASSRRDRAEEKLFF.

J is TRBJ1-1 and V is TRBV6-1, with 9 nucleotides matching TRBD1. There are 14 residues in the CDR3. V shed 3 bases, J shed 4 bases, and the junction held 3 bases outside the gene matches. Germline V lookup: CDR1 MNHNS, CDR2 SASEGT. CDR3 sequence (DNA): TGTGCCAGCAGTGATGACAGGGGGAGCACTGAAGCTTTCTTT. This gives the protein CASSDDRGSTEAFF.

V and J are TRBV4-1 and TRBJ1-1, with 8 nucleotides matching TRBD1. Germline loops: CDR1 MGHRA, CDR2 YSYEKL. The CDR3 is made up of 15 amino acids. J was trimmed by 8 bases and V by 3 bases; bases with no gene match: 11. The CDR3 loop is CASSHLRQGPGEAFF. DNA of the CDR3: TGCGCCAGCAGCCATCTCCGACAGGGGCCCGGCGAAGCTTTCTTT.

This chain links TRBV19 with TRBJ2-7; 8 bases line up with TRBD1. J gave up 2 bases and V 3 bases, and 9 bases lay outside the gene matches. CDR1 LNHDA and CDR2 SQIVND come from the germline V gene (reference sequence). The CDR3 runs 16 residues. The CDR3 nucleotides are TGTGCCAGTAGTATTGCGGGACCGGGACAGGCCTACGAGCAGTACTTC. Protein product: CASSIAGPGQAYEQYF.

This sequence joins TRBV6-1 and TRBJ1-4; 9 bases match TRBD1. CDR3 size: 17 residues. Trimming cost V 4 bases and J 4 bases; bases outside gene matches: 10. Germline V CDR1 and CDR2: MNHNS, SASEGT. In DNA form, the CDR3 reads TGTGCCAGCAGTGCGGGACAGGGAGGGATCGGTAATGAAAAACTGTTTTTT. It is translated as CASSAGQGGIGNEKLFF.

This chain links TRBV6-1 with TRBJ2-2; TRBD2 matches at 8 bases. The CDR3 is 16 amino acids. J was trimmed by 5 bases and V by 2 bases; bases with no gene match: 7. Germline V gene sequence: CDR1 MNHNS, CDR2 SASEGT. The CDR3 nucleotides are TGTGCCAGCAGTGAAAGTGTAGCGGGAAGTACCGGGGAGCTGTTTTTT. Encoded protein: CASSESVAGSTGELFF.

J is TRBJ2-7 and V is TRBV15; 8 bases align to TRBD2. This CDR3 spans 16 amino acids. Germline V lookup: CDR1 LNHNV, CDR2 YYDKDF (reference sequence). The trim removed 1 base at V and 5 bases at J, leaving 10 bases unmatched. CDR3 residues: CATSRADQREFDEQYF. The CDR3 nucleotides are TGTGCCACCAGCAGAGCGGATCAGCGGGAGTTCGACGAGCAGTACTTC.

This clone was observed a handful of times. The chain employs TRBV5-1 and TRBJ2-7, with 9 bases matching TRBD2. The CDR3 is made up of 19 amino acids. Looked up from germline, CDR1 is SGHRS and CDR2 is YFSETQ. The V segment lost 4 bases and the J segment 0 bases; nucleotides outside the gene matches: 17. The CDR3 sequence: CASSGRGVVAGARSYEQYF. In DNA, the CDR3 is TGCGCCAGCAGCGGACGGGGGGTGGTAGCGGGAGCCCGCTCCTACGAGCAGTACTTC.

V is TRBV4-1 and J is TRBJ2-7; TRBD2 matches 8 bases. Trimming removed 1 base from V and 2 bases from J; junction bases left unmatched: 13. This CDR3 contains 18 residues. Germline assignment: CDR1 MGHRA and CDR2 YSYEKL. Here the CDR3 reads CASSQVESGTRGPYEQYF. CDR3 coding DNA: TGCGCCAGCAGCCAAGTTGAGTCCGGGACTAGGGGCCCCTACGAGCAGTACTTC.

The chain has TRBV5-1 and TRBJ2-5; 7 bases line up with TRBD1. Germline V gives CDR1 SGHRS, CDR2 YFSETQ. This CDR3 is built from 14 residues. The V and J ends lost 2 bases and 5 bases, in that order; junction bases with no gene match: 6. In DNA form, the CDR3 reads TGCGCCAGCAGCTTACAGGGGATGGGCGAGACCCAGTACTTC. It codes for CASSLQGMGETQYF.

CDR3 bases: TGTGCCAGCAGTAAGGGCGGGTCCGCGGGGGCCAACGTCCTGACTTTC. It yields the protein CASSKGGSAGANVLTF. J is TRBJ2-6 and V is TRBV28, with D possibly matching TRBD2 (5 bases). This CDR3 has 16 residues. Germline CDR1 is MDHEN and CDR2 is SYDVKM. V lost 5 bases to trimming and J lost 4 bases, with 15 bases between them.